This is a list of T cell receptor beta chains from one sample in a study of Graves' ophthalmopathy and Graves' hyperthyroidism. TCRdb analysed the multiplex PCR reads with MiXCR anew, one entry per CDR3 protein. The sample shows hundreds of thousands of distinct CDR3 sequences, about 40% of them seen only once. Sequencing input: peripheral blood. These receptor sequences come from an adult man with Graves' ophthalmopathy. The CDR3 runs from the conserved cysteine through the conserved F or W. The order of the fields is CDR3 protein, CDR3 DNA, J gene, V gene, clone size, D gene. The D gene is left open where the match is weak. Clone size is not always given. Where it is, it says once, few, many or a class for expanded clones.

CASSLAQASRTGELFF | TGTGCCAGCAGCTTAGCACAGGCATCAAGGACCGGGGAGCTGTTTTTT | TRBJ2-2 | TRBV11-2 | NA | NA
CAIGQGPSGANVLTF | TGTGCCATCGGACAGGGACCCTCTGGGGCCAACGTCCTGACTTTC | TRBJ2-6 | TRBV10-3 | NA | TRBD1
CASSYLDRYSNQPQHF | TGTGCCAGCAGTTACCTGGACAGGTATAGCAATCAGCCCCAGCATTTT | TRBJ1-5 | TRBV10-3 | few | TRBD1
CASSQAHEQYF | TGTGCCAGCAGTCAGGCCCACGAGCAGTACTTC | TRBJ2-7 | TRBV14 | many | NA
CSVEEAGGSGYTF | TGCAGCGTTGAAGAAGCAGGGGGGTCTGGCTACACCTTC | TRBJ1-2 | TRBV29-1 | NA | TRBD1
CASSLGSSGRKIYEQYF | TGTGCCAGCAGCTTAGGGAGTAGCGGGAGAAAGATCTACGAGCAGTACTTC | TRBJ2-7 | TRBV7-9 | many | TRBD2
CSARAGEAGELFF | TGCAGTGCTAGGGCAGGAGAAGCCGGGGAGCTGTTTTTT | TRBJ2-2 | TRBV20-1 | few | NA
CSGAGLWPGSCFF | NA | TRBJ2-2 | TRBV29-1 | NA | NA
CASSLGRNVAF | TGTGCCAGCAGCTTAGGGCGAAACGTGGCTTTC | TRBJ2-6 | TRBV5-1 | NA | NA
CASSLRGGENSPLHF | TGTGCCAGCAGCCTAAGAGGAGGGGAAAATTCACCCCTCCACTTT | TRBJ1-6 | TRBV9 | many | NA
CSVEFSGRNTIYF | TGCAGCGTTGAGTTTAGCGGGCGAAACACCATATATTTT | TRBJ1-3 | TRBV29-1 | NA | NA
CASSVGTRGLNEKLFF | TGTGCCAGCAGCGTAGGGACCCGGGGCTTAAATGAAAAACTGTTTTTT | TRBJ1-4 | TRBV9 | NA | NA
CSARDGSTGREQYF | TGCAGTGCTAGAGATGGGAGTACGGGGCGCGAGCAGTACTTC | TRBJ2-7 | TRBV20-1 | few | NA
CAISETDREAFF | TGTGCCATCAGTGAGACAGACCGTGAAGCTTTCTTT | TRBJ1-1 | TRBV10-3 | many | NA
CASSIGSRGYTNQPQHF | TGTGCCAGTAGTATAGGTAGCAGGGGTTATACTAATCAGCCCCAGCATTTT | TRBJ1-5 | TRBV19 | NA | NA
CASSETDTSTNEKLFF | TGTGCCAGCAGCGAGACCGATACCTCAACTAATGAAAAACTGTTTTTT | TRBJ1-4 | TRBV7-9 | many | NA
CASSQGRGSGNTIYF | TGTGCCAGCAGTCAGGGGCGGGGCTCTGGAAACACCATATATTTT | TRBJ1-3 | TRBV25-1 | NA | NA
CASSAGTGEVREQYF | TGTGCCAGCAGCGCCGGGACAGGGGAGGTACGGGAGCAGTACTTC | TRBJ2-7 | TRBV9 | NA | TRBD1
CASSAYISATGAEAFF | TGTGCCAGCAGCGCCTACATTTCGGCGACAGGGGCCGAAGCTTTCTTT | TRBJ1-1 | TRBV9 | many | TRBD1
CSARDLSAGYTF | TGCAGTGCTAGAGATCTTTCGGCGGGCTACACCTTC | TRBJ1-2 | TRBV20-1 | many | NA
CASSIDLTGRDAFF | TGTGCCAGTAGTATAGATCTTACGGGAAGGGATGCTTTCTTT | TRBJ1-1 | TRBV19 | NA | NA
CASSPGQGSGQYF | TGTGCCAGCAGCCCCGGACAGGGGTCTGGGCAGTACTTC | TRBJ2-7 | TRBV7-9 | many | TRBD1
CASSELKGAGMQETQYF | TGTGCCAGCAGTGAACTAAAAGGGGCAGGAATGCAAGAGACCCAGTACTTC | TRBJ2-5 | TRBV2 | many | NA
CASSLAGTSSYNEQFF | TGTGCCAGCAGCTTGGCCGGGACTAGCTCCTACAATGAGCAGTTCTTC | TRBJ2-1 | TRBV7-9 | NA | TRBD2
CSVERDGANVLTF | TGCAGCGTTGAGCGCGATGGGGCCAACGTCCTGACTTTC | TRBJ2-6 | TRBV29-1 | NA | NA
CASSEAYRALQPQHF | TGTGCCAGCAGTGAAGCGTACAGGGCTCTACAGCCCCAGCATTTT | TRBJ1-5 | TRBV10-3 | few | NA
CSGATGESYEQYF | TGCAGCGGAGCGACAGGGGAATCCTACGAGCAGTACTTC | TRBJ2-7 | TRBV29-1 | many | TRBD1
CASSATSSVYEQYF | TGTGCCAGCAGTGCGACTAGTAGTGTCTACGAGCAGTACTTC | TRBJ2-7 | TRBV2 | many | NA
CAGQGQETQYF | TGTGCCGGTCAGGGACAAGAGACCCAGTACTTC | TRBJ2-5 | TRBV30 | NA | NA
CSVEAGTDPYEQYF | TGCAGCGTTGAAGCTGGGACAGACCCCTACGAGCAGTACTTC | TRBJ2-7 | TRBV29-1 | many | TRBD1
CSVLDIGQPQHF | TGCAGCGTACTGGACATTGGCCAGCCCCAGCATTTT | TRBJ1-5 | TRBV29-1 | many | NA
CASSPGQGAQETQYF | TGTGCCAGCTCACCGGGACAGGGGGCACAGGAGACCCAGTACTTC | TRBJ2-5 | TRBV24-1 | once | TRBD1
CASSLAGTKTEAFF | TGTGCCAGCAGCTTGGCCGGAACTAAGACTGAAGCTTTCTTT | TRBJ1-1 | TRBV11-1 | few | NA
CASSTGQNNEKLFF | TGCGCCAGCAGCACGGGACAGAATAATGAAAAACTGTTTTTT | TRBJ1-4 | TRBV5-1 | NA | TRBD1
CASSGDRGPAYEQYF | TGTGCCAGCAGCGGGGACAGGGGGCCCGCCTACGAGCAGTACTTC | TRBJ2-7 | TRBV5-5 | few | TRBD1
CASSSTEGSLSGYTF | TGCGCCAGCAGTTCGACGGAGGGATCCCTATCGGGCTACACCTTC | TRBJ1-2 | TRBV5-1 | many | NA
CASSLRGYGYTF | TGTGCCAGCAGTCTCAGGGGTTATGGCTACACCTTC | TRBJ1-2 | TRBV6-2/TRBV6-3 | few | NA
CAWSVQHEQYF | TGTGCCTGGAGTGTACAGCACGAGCAGTACTTC | TRBJ2-7 | TRBV30 | few | NA
CASIGGGAVQAFF | TGTGCCAGCATAGGGGGGGGGGCAGTTCAAGCTTTCTTT | TRBJ1-1 | TRBV25-1 | few | NA
CASSQGAREQYF | TGTGCCAGCAGCCAAGGGGCTCGGGAGCAGTACTTC | TRBJ2-7 | TRBV9 | NA | NA
CSAPSGETQYF | TGCAGTGCTCCGTCGGGGGAGACCCAGTACTTC | TRBJ2-5 | TRBV20-1 | NA | NA
CASSERAF | TGTGCCAGCAGTGAAAGGGCCTTC | TRBJ2-7 | TRBV2 | many | NA
CASSPSGDQPQHF | TGTGCCAGCAGCCCCTCGGGGGACCAGCCCCAGCATTTT | TRBJ1-5 | TRBV7-3 | NA | NA
CASSLREGYTF | TGTGCCAGCAGCTTGCGTGAAGGCTACACCTTC | TRBJ1-2 | TRBV5-6 | many | NA
CASSGNRKETQYF | TGTGCCAGCAGTGGGAACCGGAAAGAGACCCAGTACTTC | TRBJ2-5 | TRBV7-2 | NA | NA
CSATIQNTEAFF | TGCAGTGCTACCATACAGAACACTGAAGCTTTCTTT | TRBJ1-1 | TRBV20-1 | many | NA
CASSGDTEQETQYF | TGTGCCAGCAGTGGAGACACGGAGCAAGAGACCCAGTACTTC | TRBJ2-5 | TRBV25-1 | NA | NA
CASSTDRGHYGYTF | TGTGCCAGCAGCACAGACAGGGGCCACTATGGCTACACCTTC | TRBJ1-2 | TRBV21-1 | NA | NA
CASSRRQGSNQPQHF | TGCGCCAGCAGCCGTCGACAGGGGAGCAATCAGCCCCAGCATTTT | TRBJ1-5 | TRBV7-9 | NA | TRBD1
CASSVTVYEQYF | TGTGCCAGCAGCGTGACAGTTTACGAGCAGTACTTC | TRBJ2-7 | TRBV12-3/TRBV12-4 | many | NA
CASSQERTSHEQYF | TGCGCCAGCAGCCAAGAGCGGACTAGCCACGAGCAGTACTTC | TRBJ2-7 | TRBV7-9 | few | TRBD2
CASTTIRGNTEAFF | TGTGCCAGCACCACCATCAGAGGAAACACTGAAGCTTTCTTT | TRBJ1-1 | TRBV6-2/TRBV6-3 | few | NA
CASSLRGRNTIYF | TGTGCCAGCAGCTTGAGGGGGCGGAACACCATATATTTT | TRBJ1-3 | TRBV12-3/TRBV12-4 | NA | TRBD1
CAPTGGNTEAFF | TGTGCCCCGACAGGGGGGAACACTGAAGCTTTCTTT | TRBJ1-1 | TRBV2 | NA | TRBD1
CATRDLEGPGETQYF | TGTGCCACCAGAGATTTAGAAGGGCCTGGTGAGACCCAGTACTTC | TRBJ2-5 | TRBV24-1 | NA | NA
CSARGRGVSYGYTF | TGCAGTGCTAGAGGGAGAGGAGTGAGCTATGGCTACACCTTC | TRBJ1-2 | TRBV20-1 | many | NA
CASSSSRQAVYEQYF | TGTGCCAGCAGCTCGTCACGACAGGCCGTCTACGAGCAGTACTTC | TRBJ2-7 | TRBV11-2 | NA | NA